This T cell receptor (beta chain) is drawn from a study of blood T cells in healthy people across ages. A second PCR, run for about 7 to 11 cycles, used a sample-barcoded 5' primer plus a J-beta primer mix. TCRdb re-analysed the 5' RACE reads in MiXCR, keeping a single row per CDR3 protein. Here the sample spans about 1.6 million distinct CDR3 sequences, roughly a third being singletons. V lost 1 base and J lost 7, with 16 bases in between. The CDR3 runs 15 residues. The germline V gene has CDR1 MDHEN and CDR2 SYDVKM. V gene TRBV28 combines with J gene TRBJ1-2, with D maybe TRBD1 (5 bases). The specimen sequenced was blood. The sequence was obtained from a woman aged 25 to 39 in good health. CDR3 coding DNA: TGTGCCAGCAGTTTATCCGGGACCTCTATGGGTGGCTACACCTTC. Translation: CASSLSGTSMGGYTF.